The entry below describes one T cell receptor (beta chain). Its target is not known. This sample is drawn from a study of post-analysis software for immune sequencing data. Across the whole study: Clinical courses comprised relapsing-remitting, secondary progressive and progressive-relapsing multiple sclerosis.

Study-level findings and limits: Elevated frequency relative to controls characterized roughly five TRBV segments in patients, TRBV5-6, TRBV5-1 and TRBV20-1 among them. People with multiple sclerosis had a significantly lower normalized Chao1 diversity than controls did. Those samples that were prepared in the same batch co-clustered strongly by F measure.

This CDR3 has 15 amino acids. Germline V CDR1 and CDR2: MDHEN, SYDVKM. Germline trimming cut 7 bases from V and 7 bases from J; bases unmatched to any gene: 10. cDNA libraries for TCR beta contained unique molecular identifiers. Out of 1 to 10 million T cells, about 520,000 cDNA molecules were generated. TCRdb called the PCR reads again in MiXCR, with one record for every CDR3 protein. This sample carries 350,000 to 500,000 distinct CDR3 sequences, over 30% of them seen once, and the ten largest clones take roughly 8.2%. The TCR sequence derives from a girl aged 2 to 10 with multiple sclerosis. Sequencing input: blood. The V and J genes are TRBV28 and TRBJ2-2, with 9 bases identical to TRBD1. The CDR3 bases are TGTGCCAGCATCGCTCCCGGGACAGGGATCGGGGAGCTGTTTTTT. This gives the protein CASIAPGTGIGELFF.